Described below is a single T cell receptor beta chain sequence and its context. This clone was observed a handful of times. The antigen it recognizes is unknown. No base quality information exists; no much larger clone differs at one position. The data originate from a study of CD8+ T cells in alopecia areata (dated by TCRdb to between 2017 and 2018). As for the study more broadly: Treated patients were enrolled in an open-label pilot trial of oral tofacitinib, 5 to 10 mg twice daily, for moderate-to-severe alopecia areata. On the human side, TCRbeta sequencing was run on scalp tissue and on sorted CD4+ and CD8+ peripheral blood T cells from healthy controls and from alopecia areata patients with either patchy or totalis/universalis disease. Biopsies were taken from tofacitinib-treated patients at baseline and at 4 and 24 weeks of treatment, and a later scalp biopsy was taken in several of the tofacitinib-treated patients. The study used high-throughput TCRbeta sequencing to examine T cell clonal expansion in alopecia areata, in both the C3H/HeJ mouse model and human patients. Clonality in the scalp was compared among normal scalp (n=4), patchy alopecia areata scalp (n=8), and alopecia totalis/universalis scalp (n=8). Tofacitinib was given for 6 to 18 months, followed by 6 months of follow-up off drug to assess delayed response and recurrence. TCRbeta CDR3 regions were amplified by immunoSEQ multiplex PCR using 35 Vbeta forward and 13 Jbeta reverse primers. The RNA source kit depended on sample type: the PAXgene miRNA kit for fixed scalp, the miRNeasy kit for PBMCs, and the RNeasy kit for mouse skin. On the study overall, not on this receptor specifically: Compared with normal scalp, lesional scalp, particularly in alopecia totalis/universalis, had higher clonality and more expanded CD8+ clones, which suggests antigenic drive. Shared TCR sequences between patients were less evident than in mice, which may be partly attributable to HLA diversity in the patient population. Unlike mouse skin, which is dominated by gammadelta T cells, normal human skin has resident alphabeta T cells that are also sequenced, and this complicates analysis of the scalp TCR repertoire.

There are 15 amino acids in the CDR3, from cysteine to phenylalanine inclusive. Of all the DNA, just the CDR3 is kept, 45 bases in frame from base 1. Via the germline V gene, CDR1 is SGHVS and CDR2 FNYEAQ. V sheds 3 bases and J sheds 13 bases, leaving 19 bases between their ends. Library preparation used the immunoSEQ multiplex PCR assay. RNA was extracted from all samples and reverse transcribed into cDNA as template for TCR sequencing. SuperScript III was used to make first-strand cDNA, primed with a 2:1 mix of oligo-dT and random hexamers. Amplification bias was assessed with a synthetic immune receptor repertoire, and residual bias was removed computationally. Regarding the original processing steps: After raw reads were preprocessed to remove errors, the CDR3 was defined following IMGT conventions as running from the conserved cysteine to phenylalanine. Clonality was computed as 1 minus the Shannon entropy, with the entropy normalized by log2 of the number of productive unique TCRs. Whether scalp clones were CD4 or CD8 was inferred by matching scalp TCRbeta sequences against CD4 and CD8 repertoires sorted from blood. TCRdb holds this immuneACCESS table with in-frame rearrangements only. Some clones are missing; in checked studies, unresolved V genes explain under half, and the rest has no known cause. That table furnishes V, J and clone size, whereas the DNA furnished D and trimming. This sample comprises more than 75,000 clones, less than 50% of them detected only once. Approximately 1.5% of the sample rests with the top ten.

From alopecia areata patients, peripheral blood was collected along with lesional scalp punch biopsies. PBMCs were isolated by density centrifugation and stained for CD3, CD4 and CD8, and CD4+ and CD8+ T cells were sorted on a FACSAria. Sequencing was done on a sample of CD4+ T cells sorted from blood. The V and J segments used are TRBV7-6 and TRBJ1-6; the D gene cannot be resolved reliably. The source of this sequence is a human donor with alopecia areata. At the DNA level, the sequence is TGTGCCAGCAGCTTCTATAGAGGCGGATCAGATCCCCTCCACTTT. Translated, it gives CASSFYRGGSDPLHF. Joined to the reference TRBV7-6 and TRBJ1-6 proteins, this CDR3 gives the full variable domain: GAGVSQSPRYKVTKRGQDVALRCDPISGHVSLYWYRQALGQGPEFLTYFNYEAQQDKSGLPNDRFSAERPEGSISTLTIQRTEQRDSAMYRCASSFYRGGSDPLHFGNGTRLTVT.